A single TCR beta chain is shown here with its context. Its recognized antigen is unknown. Base qualities are missing; no much larger clone stands one base away. These data are taken from a study of shared clonotypes between healthy human individuals (dated by TCRdb to about 2020). General notes on the study: The cohort comprised two women and a few men aged 18 to 49 years. Libraries were prepared and TCR repertoires were sequenced by different laboratories using diverse techniques, in order to increase sequencing depth and limit assay-specific biases. Per donor, three plates each were used for CD4 naive and CD4 memory, two for CD8 naive, and one for CD8 memory. The study deeply sequenced blood TCR repertoires of about 5 healthy adults to estimate repertoire size and the extent of clonotype sharing between individuals. Leukapheresis yielded between about 0.85 and 10 billion PBMCs per donor.

The full study reports these points: Sharing across several donors was observed for around 5% of naive CD4, about 4% of naive CD8, about 2.3% of memory CD4, and over 0.3% of memory CD8 clonotypes. Sampling was restricted to blood, and TCR repertoires in tissues likely differ from the TCR repertoires found in blood. Because the study included a small number of donors, the genetic and exposure-history diversity represented was limited. Higher generation probabilities were observed for clonotypes shared by all four sorted-subset donors than for non-shared clonotypes. Pairwise subsampling led to the expectation that sequencing depth would affect the degree of clonotype sharing among donors. Rarefaction of sorted-subset datasets indicated incomplete sequencing despite the large sequencing depth. Naive subsets generally had larger estimated clonotype richness than memory subsets.

TCR CDR3 regions were amplified from genomic DNA by multiplex PCR using the deep immunoSEQ assay. For each cell subset, the extracted genomic DNA was distributed evenly across all wells of several immunoSEQ 96-well plates, and each plate served as one replicate. For sorted subsets, each replicate PCR was loaded with about 200 ng genomic DNA, equivalent to 30,000 to 35,000 T cell genomes. Purified libraries were quantified with a Qubit 3.0 fluorometer, sized on a Bioanalyzer 2100, and re-quantified with the KAPA Library Quantification kit. Every immunoSEQ 96-well plate was sequenced on a separate single-read 150-cycle Illumina NextSeq 550 flow cell. On the authors' methods: Because the immunoSEQ output held only junctional sequences and lacked quality scores, the filtering could not match the filtering applied to full-length reads. To assign V/J genes and CDR3, sequences were annotated using PyIR, a Python wrapper for IgBLAST v1.9, with IMGT germline references. Reads were filtered out if the reads had weak V/J assignments (E-value above 1e-6), no CDR3, stop codons, out-of-frame junctions, or ambiguous translated residues. V3J clonotypes were defined by identical inferred V gene, J gene, and CDR3 amino acid sequence. To compute the percentage overlap between repertoires, the number of shared unique clonotypes was divided by the size of the smaller repertoire. Richness of each repertoire was evaluated using RTK rarefaction, the Chao1 estimator, and Recon v2.1 estimates of unobserved clonotypes. For all TCRbeta clonotypes obtained by the gDNA method from four donors, generation probabilities were computed with OLGA. TCRdb retrieved this table from immuneACCESS and kept in-frame rearrangements only. Not all clones are present; in checked studies, unresolved V genes account for under half, and no reason is known for the remainder. V and J calls and clone size are given by that table; D and trimming were obtained from the DNA. This sample comprises over 850,000 clones, approximately 78% of them detected only once. The ten largest clones add up to 0.5% to 0.65% of the sample.

Healthy HIV-negative adults with no recently reported acute infections or vaccinations were included as donors. All donors were Caucasian adults living in Nashville, Tennessee, USA. CD4+ T cells were enriched through magnetic negative selection, after which naive cells were positively selected on CD45RA and the remaining negative fraction served as the memory subset. Blood was collected by leukapheresis, and PBMCs were isolated by Ficoll-Histopaque density gradient centrifugation and then cryopreserved in liquid nitrogen vapor phase. Analytical flow cytometry was used to check the purity and quantity of every magnetically sorted T cell population. Genomic DNA was isolated from every sorted fraction and measured by UV absorbance on a Nanodrop 2000c. From the cysteine through the phenylalanine, the CDR3 covers 13 amino acids. The retained sequence is limited to the CDR3, 39 bases, with the frame set at the first base. For CDR1 and CDR2, the germline V gene lists KGHSH and LQKENI. Deletion took 5 bases off V and 0 bases off J, with a span of 5 bases between the germline ends.

This clonotype originated in a man aged 18 to 35 in good health. Some clones in this sample may be carry-over from other donors' samples. The rearrangement combines TRBV18 with TRBJ1-3; the D gene identity is not certain. The sample consisted of memory CD4+ T cells from PBMCs. The sample's cell subset or site label, in plain terms: CD45RA-negative fraction. CDR3 loop: CASSALSGNTIYF. The DNA is as follows: TGTGCCAGCTCAGCCCTCTCTGGAAACACCATATATTTT.